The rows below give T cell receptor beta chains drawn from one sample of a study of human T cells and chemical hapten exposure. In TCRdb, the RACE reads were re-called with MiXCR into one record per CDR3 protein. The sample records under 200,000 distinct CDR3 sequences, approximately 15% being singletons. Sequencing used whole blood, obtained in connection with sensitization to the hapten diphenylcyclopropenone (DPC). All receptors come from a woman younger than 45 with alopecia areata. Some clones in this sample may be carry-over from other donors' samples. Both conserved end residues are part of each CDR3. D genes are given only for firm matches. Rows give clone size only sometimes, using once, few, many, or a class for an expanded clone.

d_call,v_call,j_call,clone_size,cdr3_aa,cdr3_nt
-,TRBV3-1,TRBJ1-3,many,CASRRGAGNTIYF,TGTGCCAGCCGTCGAGGGGCAGGAAACACCATATATTTT
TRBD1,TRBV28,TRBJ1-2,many,CASSPGQANYGYTF,TGTGCCAGCAGCCCCGGACAGGCTAACTATGGCTACACCTTC
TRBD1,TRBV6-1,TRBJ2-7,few,CASSAGQGNYEQYF,TGTGCCAGCAGCGCGGGACAGGGGAACTACGAGCAGTACTTC
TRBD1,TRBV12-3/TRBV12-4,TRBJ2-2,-,CASTFGTAYNTGELFF,TGTGCCAGCACCTTCGGGACAGCGTACAACACCGGGGAGCTGTTTTTT
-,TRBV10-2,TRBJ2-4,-,CASTQLSKDIQYF,TGCGCCAGCACACAACTGTCCAAAGACATTCAGTACTTC
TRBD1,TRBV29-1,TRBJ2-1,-,CSHSPGQGAEQFF,TGCAGCCACTCTCCGGGACAGGGGGCTGAGCAGTTCTTC
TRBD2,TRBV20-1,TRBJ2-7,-,CSAWTSGTGYEQYF,TGCAGTGCTTGGACTAGCGGGACAGGGTACGAGCAGTACTTC
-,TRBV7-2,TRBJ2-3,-,CASSLGRGTDTQYF,TGTGCCAGCAGCTTAGGCAGGGGCACAGATACGCAGTATTTT
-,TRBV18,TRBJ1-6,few,CASSPRRRVSPLHF,TGTGCCAGCTCACCGAGAAGACGGGTTTCACCCCTCCACTTT
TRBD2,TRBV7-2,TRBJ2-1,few,CASSFVSGRDNEQFF,TGTGCCAGCAGCTTCGTCAGCGGGAGGGACAATGAGCAGTTCTTC
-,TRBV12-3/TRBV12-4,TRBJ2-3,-,CASSDRTSTDTQYF,TGTGCCAGCAGCGACCGGACTAGCACAGATACGCAGTATTTT
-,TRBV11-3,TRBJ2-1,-,CASSTTSFEQFF,TGTGCCAGCAGCACGACTAGTTTTGAGCAGTTCTTC
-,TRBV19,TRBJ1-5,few,CASSIETGRVGNQPQHF,TGTGCCAGTAGTATAGAAACAGGGAGGGTGGGCAATCAGCCCCAGCATTTT
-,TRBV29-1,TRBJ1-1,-,CSARDANTEAFF,TGCAGCGCTAGGGACGCGAACACTGAAGCTTTCTTT
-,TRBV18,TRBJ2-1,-,CASSNSPPDYNEQFF,TGTGCCAGCTCAAATTCACCCCCGGATTACAATGAGCAGTTCTTC
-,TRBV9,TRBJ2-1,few,CASSVGGEVYNEQFF,TGTGCCAGCAGCGTCGGGGGAGAAGTCTACAATGAGCAGTTCTTC
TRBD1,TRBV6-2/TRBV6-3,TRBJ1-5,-,CASSGQGAGNQSQHF,TGTGCCAGCAGTGGACAGGGGGCGGGCAATCAGTCCCAGCATTTT
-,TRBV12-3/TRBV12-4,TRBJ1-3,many,CASSYGTIYF,TGTGCCAGCAGTTATGGCACCATATATTTT
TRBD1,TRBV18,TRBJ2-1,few,CASSPTRAGTGIGNEQFF,TGTGCCAGCTCACCGACCCGGGCCGGGACAGGGATTGGGAATGAGCAGTTCTTC
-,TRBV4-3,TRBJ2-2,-,CASSQDRLNTGELFF,TGCGCCAGCAGCCAAGATAGGCTGAACACCGGGGAGCTGTTTTTT
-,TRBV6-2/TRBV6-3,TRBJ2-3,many,CASSPHQAIDTQYF,TGTGCCAGCAGCCCCCACCAGGCCATAGATACGCAGTATTTT
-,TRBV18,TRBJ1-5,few,CASSPQGNLRQPQHF,TGTGCCAGCTCACCACAAGGTAATCTTCGTCAGCCCCAGCATTTT
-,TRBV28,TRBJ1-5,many,CASSTEPFGNQPQHF,TGTGCCAGCAGTACCGAGCCATTCGGCAATCAGCCCCAGCATTTT
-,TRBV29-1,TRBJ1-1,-,CSYQTWEEAFF,TGCAGCTACCAGACGTGGGAAGAAGCTTTCTTT
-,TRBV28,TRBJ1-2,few,CASIGPYYGYTF,TGTGCCAGCATTGGGCCCTACTATGGCTACACCTTC
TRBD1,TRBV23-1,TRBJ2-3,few,CASTYRGRPDTQYF,TGCGCCAGCACGTACAGGGGGCGCCCAGATACGCAGTATTTT
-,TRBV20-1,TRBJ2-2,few,CSARTPNTGELFF,TGCAGTGCTAGGACACCGAACACCGGGGAGCTGTTTTTT
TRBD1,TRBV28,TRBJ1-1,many,CASSPGQGTEAFF,TGTGCCAGCAGTCCGGGACAGGGTACTGAAGCTTTCTTT
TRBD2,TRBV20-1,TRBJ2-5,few,CSAEREGLGEETQYF,TGCAGTGCAGAGCGGGAGGGCCTAGGGGAAGAGACCCAGTACTTC
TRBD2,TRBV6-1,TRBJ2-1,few,CASNPTSGSSYNEQFF,TGTGCCAGCAACCCGACTAGCGGGAGCTCCTACAATGAGCAGTTCTTC
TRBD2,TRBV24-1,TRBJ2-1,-,CATSVLLAGGPCEQFF,TGTGCCACCAGTGTCCTACTAGCGGGGGGGCCTTGTGAGCAGTTCTTC
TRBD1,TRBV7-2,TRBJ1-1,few,CASSLWDSGTGDVSSTEAFF,TGTGCCAGCAGCTTATGGGATTCCGGGACAGGGGATGTTTCTAGCACTGAAGCTTTCTTT
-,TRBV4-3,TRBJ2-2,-,CASSQSGLRTGELFF,TGCGCCAGCAGCCAGTCGGGACTTCGCACCGGGGAGCTGTTTTTT
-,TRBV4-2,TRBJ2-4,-,CASSQDSQGGNIQYF,TGTGCCAGCAGCCAAGATTCACAGGGAGGAAACATTCAGTACTTC
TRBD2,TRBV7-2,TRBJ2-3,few,CASSRGVARSTDTQYF,TGTGCCAGCAGCCGGGGGGTAGCGAGGAGCACAGATACGCAGTATTTT
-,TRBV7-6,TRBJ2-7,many,CASSLASGVNYEQYF,TGTGCCAGCAGCTTAGCGAGCGGAGTAAACTACGAGCAGTACTTC